The entry below describes one T cell receptor (beta chain). Its antigen is as yet unknown. This record belongs to a study of shared clonotypes between healthy human individuals. From germline, CDR1 is MGHDK and CDR2 SYGVNS. Trimming removed 4 bases from V and 4 bases from J, with 8 bases in between. This CDR3 is 12 amino acids long. TCRdb's table, derived via immunoSEQ multiplex PCR, lists solely in-frame clones and lacks some. The table records 2 million to 2.5 million clones, approximately 95% of them present only once. Findings and limits, study-wide: Unshared clonotypes carried lower generation probabilities than those common to all four donors.

The chain is built from TRBV25-1 and TRBJ2-7; no clear D. The clonotype was recovered from a man between 18 and 35 years old in good health. Some clones in this sample may be carry-over from other donors' samples. The specimen was naive CD4+ T cells from PBMCs. Stated subset: CD45RA+ positively selected. CDR3 DNA: TGTGCCAGCAGTGTAAATGGTTACGAGCAGTACTTC. This translates into CASSVNGYEQYF.